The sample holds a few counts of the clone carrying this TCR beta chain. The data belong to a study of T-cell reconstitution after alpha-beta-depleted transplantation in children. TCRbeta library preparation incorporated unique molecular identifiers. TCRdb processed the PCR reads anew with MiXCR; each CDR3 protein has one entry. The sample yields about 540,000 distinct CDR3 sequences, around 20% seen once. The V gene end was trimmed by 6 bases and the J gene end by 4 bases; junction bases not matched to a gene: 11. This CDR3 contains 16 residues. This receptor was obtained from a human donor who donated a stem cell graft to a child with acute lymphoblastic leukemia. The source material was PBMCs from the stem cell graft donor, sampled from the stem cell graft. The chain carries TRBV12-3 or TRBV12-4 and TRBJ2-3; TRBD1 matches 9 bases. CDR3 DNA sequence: TGTGCCAGCAGGGACGGGCCGGGACAGGGACCAGATACGCAGTATTTT. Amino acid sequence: CASRDGPGQGPDTQYF.